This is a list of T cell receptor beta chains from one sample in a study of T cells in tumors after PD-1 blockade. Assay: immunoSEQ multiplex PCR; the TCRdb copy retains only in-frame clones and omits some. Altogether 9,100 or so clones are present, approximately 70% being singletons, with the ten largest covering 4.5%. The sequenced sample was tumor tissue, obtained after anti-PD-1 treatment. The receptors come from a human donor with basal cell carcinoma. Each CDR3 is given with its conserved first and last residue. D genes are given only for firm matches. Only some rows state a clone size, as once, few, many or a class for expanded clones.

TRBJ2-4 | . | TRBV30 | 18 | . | TGTGCCTGGAGTGTTTCAGGGAGAGGTCATTCGGCCAAAAACATTCAGTACTTC | CAWSVSGRGHSAKNIQYF
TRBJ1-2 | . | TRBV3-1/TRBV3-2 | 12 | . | TGTGCCAGCAGCCAGGCAGAGAATGGCTACACCTTC | CASSQAENGYTF
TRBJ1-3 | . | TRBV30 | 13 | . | TGTGCCTGGAGTTATGAAGCTGGAAACACCATATATTTT | CAWSYEAGNTIYF
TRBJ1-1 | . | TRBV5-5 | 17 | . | TGTGCCAGCAGCCCCCTTGGAGGGGGTTATATGAACACTGAAGCTTTCTTT | CASSPLGGGYMNTEAFF
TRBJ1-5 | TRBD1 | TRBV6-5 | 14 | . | TGTGCCACCAGACAGGGAGATAGCAATCAGCCCCAGCATTTT | CATRQGDSNQPQHF
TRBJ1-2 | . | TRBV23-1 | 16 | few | TGCGCCAGCAGTCAATCTTCTTTGCGGAGCCTCTATGGCTACACCTTC | CASSQSSLRSLYGYTF
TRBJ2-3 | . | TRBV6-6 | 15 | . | TGTGCCAGCAGTTACGGAACCTCTACCACTTATACGCAGTATTTT | CASSYGTSTTYTQYF
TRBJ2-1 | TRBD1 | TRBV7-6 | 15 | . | TGTGCCAGCAGCTACGGAGACAGGGGGGCGCGTGAGCAGTTCTTC | CASSYGDRGAREQFF
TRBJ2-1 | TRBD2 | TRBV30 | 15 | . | TGTGCCTGGAGTTGGGCTAGCGGACTATACAATGAGCAGTTCTTC | CAWSWASGLYNEQFF
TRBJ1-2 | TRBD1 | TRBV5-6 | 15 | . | TGTGCCAGCAGCTCGGGGACGGGACAGCTCTATGGCTACACCTTC | CASSSGTGQLYGYTF
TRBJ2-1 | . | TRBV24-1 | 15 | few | TGTGCCACCAGTGACCCCCGGGACACATACAATGAGCAGTTCTTC | CATSDPRDTYNEQFF
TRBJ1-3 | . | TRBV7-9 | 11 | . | TGTGCCAGCAGCTTGGGGAACACCATATATTTT | CASSLGNTIYF
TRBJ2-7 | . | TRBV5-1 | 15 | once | TGCGCCAGCAGCTTGACGGCAGGTGACTTCTACGAGCAGTACTTC | CASSLTAGDFYEQYF
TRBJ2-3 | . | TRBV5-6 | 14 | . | TGTGCCAGCAGCTCTTATGCTAGCCCAGATACGCAGTATTTT | CASSSYASPDTQYF
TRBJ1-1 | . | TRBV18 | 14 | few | TGTGCCAGCTCACTGGGACAAATGAACACTGAAGCTTTCTTT | CASSLGQMNTEAFF
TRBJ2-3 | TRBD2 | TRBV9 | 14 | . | TGTGCCAGCACACTAGCGGTTAGCACAGATACGCAGTATTTT | CASTLAVSTDTQYF
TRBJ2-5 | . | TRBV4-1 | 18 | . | TGCGCCAGCAGCCAAGTGAGCAGGGAAGGTGGTCCTAGAGAGACCCAGTACTTC | CASSQVSREGGPRETQYF
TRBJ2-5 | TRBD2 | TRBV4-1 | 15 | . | TGCGCCAGCAGCCTTGGGACTAGCGGAGGCCCGGACCAGTACTTC | CASSLGTSGGPDQYF
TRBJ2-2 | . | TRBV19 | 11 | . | TGTGCCAGTAGTAACCGGCGGGAGCTGTTTTTT | CASSNRRELFF
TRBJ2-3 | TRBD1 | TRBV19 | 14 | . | TGTGCCAGTAGTAGGACAGGGAGCACAGATACGCAGTATTTT | CASSRTGSTDTQYF
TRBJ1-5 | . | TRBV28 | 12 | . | TGTGCCAGCAATCCGGAAGATCAGCCCCAGCATTTT | CASNPEDQPQHF
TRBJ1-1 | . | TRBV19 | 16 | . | TGTGCCAGTAGTATCCTCTCCCAGGGGCGGATCACTGAAGCTTTCTTT | CASSILSQGRITEAFF
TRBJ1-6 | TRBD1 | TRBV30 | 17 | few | TGTGCCTGGAGTGTACAGGGATTGGGGGACAGGGATTCACCCCTCCACTTT | CAWSVQGLGDRDSPLHF
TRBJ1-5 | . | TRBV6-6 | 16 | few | TGTGCCAGCAGTGGCCGGGACCAGGGGAGCAATCAGCCCCAGCATTTT | CASSGRDQGSNQPQHF
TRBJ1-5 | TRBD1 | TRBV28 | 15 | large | TGTGCCAGCAGTCTACCGGACAGGGTCCCTCAGCCCCAGCATTTT | CASSLPDRVPQPQHF
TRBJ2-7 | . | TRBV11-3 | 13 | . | TGTGCCAGCGGTGGGGGGGGCGCCTACGAGCAGTACTTC | CASGGGGAYEQYF
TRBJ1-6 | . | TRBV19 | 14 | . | TGTGCCAGCAGGGCCGGACTGATTAATTCACCCCTCCACTTT | CASRAGLINSPLHF
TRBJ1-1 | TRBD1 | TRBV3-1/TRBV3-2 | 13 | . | TGTGCCAGCAGCCTTCGACAGGGGACTGAAGCTTTCTTT | CASSLRQGTEAFF
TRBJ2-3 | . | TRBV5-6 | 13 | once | TGTGCCAGCAGCTTACGTAGCGCAGATACGCAGTATTTT | CASSLRSADTQYF